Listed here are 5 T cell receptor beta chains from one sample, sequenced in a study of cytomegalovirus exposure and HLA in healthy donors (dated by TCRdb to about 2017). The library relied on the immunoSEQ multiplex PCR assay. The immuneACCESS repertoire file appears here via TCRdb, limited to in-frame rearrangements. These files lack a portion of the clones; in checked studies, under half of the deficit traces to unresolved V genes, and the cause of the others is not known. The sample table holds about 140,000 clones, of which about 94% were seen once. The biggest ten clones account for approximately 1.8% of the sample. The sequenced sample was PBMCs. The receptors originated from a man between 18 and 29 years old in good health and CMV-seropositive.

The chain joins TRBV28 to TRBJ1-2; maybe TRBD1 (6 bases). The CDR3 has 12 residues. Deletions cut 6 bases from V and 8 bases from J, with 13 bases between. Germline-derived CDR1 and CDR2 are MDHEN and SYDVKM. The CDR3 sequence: CASSRTVRGYTF. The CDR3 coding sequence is TGTGCCAGCAGCCGGACAGTACGAGGCTACACCTTC.

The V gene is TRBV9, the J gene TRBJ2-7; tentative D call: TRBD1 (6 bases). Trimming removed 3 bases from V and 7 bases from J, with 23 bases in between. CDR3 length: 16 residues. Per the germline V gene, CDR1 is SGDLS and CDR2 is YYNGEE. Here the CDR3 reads CASSAPSGVPLREQYF. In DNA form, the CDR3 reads TGTGCCAGCAGCGCCCCCTCAGGGGTACCCCTACGAGAGCAGTACTTC.

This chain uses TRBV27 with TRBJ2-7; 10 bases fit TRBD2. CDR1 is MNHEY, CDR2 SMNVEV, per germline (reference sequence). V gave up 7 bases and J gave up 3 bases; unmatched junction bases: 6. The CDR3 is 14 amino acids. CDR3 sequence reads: CASKRLAGVYEQYF. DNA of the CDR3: TGTGCCAGCAAGCGGCTAGCGGGAGTCTACGAGCAGTACTTC.

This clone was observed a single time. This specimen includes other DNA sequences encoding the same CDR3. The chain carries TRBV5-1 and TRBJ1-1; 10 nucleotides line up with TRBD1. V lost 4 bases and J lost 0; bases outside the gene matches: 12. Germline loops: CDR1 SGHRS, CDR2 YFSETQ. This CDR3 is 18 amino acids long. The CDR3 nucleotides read TGCGCCAGCAGCCGCGGACAGGGGGGATCATATCTGAACACTGAAGCTTTCTTT. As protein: CASSRGQGGSYLNTEAFF. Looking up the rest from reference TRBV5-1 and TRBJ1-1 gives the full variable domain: KAGVTQTPRYLIKTRGQQVTLSCSPISGHRSVSWYQQTPGQGLQFLFEYFSETQRNKGNFPGRFSGRQFSNSRSEMNVSTLELGDSALYLCASSRGQGGSYLNTEAFFGQGTRLTVV.

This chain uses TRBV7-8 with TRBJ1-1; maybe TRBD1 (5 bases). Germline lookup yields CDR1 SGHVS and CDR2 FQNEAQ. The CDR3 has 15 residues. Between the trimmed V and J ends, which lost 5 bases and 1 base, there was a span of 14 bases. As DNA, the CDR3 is TGTGCCAGCAGCCCATGGGGAGGGGCGAACACTGAAGCTTTCTTT. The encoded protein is CASSPWGGANTEAFF.